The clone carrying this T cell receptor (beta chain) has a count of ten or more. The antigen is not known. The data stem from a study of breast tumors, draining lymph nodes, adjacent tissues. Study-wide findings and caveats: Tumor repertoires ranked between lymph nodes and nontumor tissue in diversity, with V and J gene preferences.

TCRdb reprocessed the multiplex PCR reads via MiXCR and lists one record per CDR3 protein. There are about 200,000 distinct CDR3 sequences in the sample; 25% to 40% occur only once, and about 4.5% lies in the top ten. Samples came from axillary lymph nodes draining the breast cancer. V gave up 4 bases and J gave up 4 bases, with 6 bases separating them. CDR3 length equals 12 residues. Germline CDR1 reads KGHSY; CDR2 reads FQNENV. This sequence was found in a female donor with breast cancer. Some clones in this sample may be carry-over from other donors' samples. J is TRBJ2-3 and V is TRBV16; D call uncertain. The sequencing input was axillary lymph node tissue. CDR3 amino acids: CASSRSSDTQYF. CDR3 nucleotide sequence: TGTGCCAGCAGCCGAAGCTCAGATACGCAGTATTTT. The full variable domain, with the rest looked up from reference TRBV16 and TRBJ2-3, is GEEVAQTPKHLVRGEGQKAKLYCAPIKGHSYVFWYQQVLKNEFKFLISFQNENVFDETGMPKERFSAKCLPNSPCSLEIQATKLEDSAVYFCASSRSSDTQYFGPGTRLTVL.